The 15 T cell receptor beta chains given below trace back to one sample, sequenced in a study of beta chain features in type 1 diabetes. The isolated RNA, all of it, was reverse transcribed, so expressed TCRB transcripts were what got sequenced. The assay was immunoSEQ multiplex PCR, and TCRdb's table has in-frame clones only and misses some. The data contain more than 130,000 clones, 6.5% to 8.5% of them singletons. Sequences were obtained from central memory CD4+ T cells from blood. These receptors were taken from a woman younger than 45 in good health.

The sample holds a few counts of this clone. V is TRBV4-2 and J is TRBJ2-6; 8 bases align to TRBD1. This CDR3 has 17 amino acids. V lost 5 bases and J lost 0; bases outside the gene matches: 6. Germline loops: CDR1 LGHNA, CDR2 YNFKEQ. CDR3: CASSVDRDSSGANVLTF. The CDR3 nucleotides are TGTGCCAGCAGCGTGGACAGGGATAGCTCTGGGGCCAACGTCCTGACTTTC.

The chain joins TRBV30 to TRBJ1-2, with no clear D. Looked up from germline, CDR1 is GTSNPN and CDR2 is SVGIG (reference sequence). V was cut by 0 bases and J by 1 base, with 18 bases left in between. CDR3 length: 17 amino acids. The CDR3 region is CAWSVTGRGLNNYGYTF. DNA of the CDR3: TGTGCCTGGAGTGTAACGGGTCGAGGGCTAAATAACTATGGCTACACCTTC.

The chain joins TRBV27 to TRBJ2-2; 9 nucleotides match TRBD1. The CDR3 covers 16 residues. Per germline, CDR1 MNHEY and CDR2 SMNVEV (reference sequence). Losses at the gene ends were 6 bases for V and 6 bases for J; bases not matched to a gene: 11. DNA of the CDR3: TGTGCCAGCAGGTCCGGGACAGGGTCCCCCGCCGGGGAGCTGTTTTTT. This gives the protein CASRSGTGSPAGELFF.

This clone was counted a few times. This rearrangement joins TRBV6-1 to TRBJ2-7; D unclear. The CDR3 extends over 13 amino acids. CDR1 is MNHNS, CDR2 SASEGT, per germline. The V gene lost 3 bases and the J gene lost 7 bases, with 13 bases spanning the gap. The CDR3 DNA is TGTGCCAGCAGTGATGTGAAGATCGGGGAGCAGTACTTC. This encodes CASSDVKIGEQYF.

This clone was counted only a few times. This chain uses TRBV30 with TRBJ1-1; D is uncertain. Germline CDR1 and CDR2: GTSNPN and SVGIG (reference sequence). CDR3 length: 13 residues. CDR3 bases: TGTGCGCGGGAGAAGAGAGGTAACACTGAAGCTTTCTTT. This codes for CAREKRGNTEAFF.

This sequence joins TRBV28 and TRBJ1-1; the D is unclear. The CDR3 runs 13 residues. Germline values: CDR1 MDHEN, CDR2 SYDVKM. V dropped 2 bases and J dropped 3 bases, with 7 bases sitting between them. The CDR3 DNA sequence: TGTGCCAGCAGTTTAGACGGGGACACTGAAGCTTTCTTT. Amino acids: CASSLDGDTEAFF.

This chain uses TRBV7-8 with TRBJ2-3, with 9 bases fitting TRBD2. Germline V gene data show CDR1 as SGHVS and CDR2 as FQNEAQ. CDR3 length equals 16 residues. Losses at the gene ends were 5 bases for V and 1 base for J; bases not matched to a gene: 7. The CDR3 sequence is CASSPLAGTGTDTQYF. CDR3 bases: TGTGCCAGCAGCCCGCTAGCGGGAACCGGCACAGATACGCAGTATTTT.

This clone has only a few counts. The genes are TRBV30 and TRBJ2-7, with 7 bases that match TRBD1. This CDR3 has 14 residues. V lost 1 base to trimming and J lost 5 bases; unmatched junction nucleotides: 8. CDR1 and CDR2 from the germline V gene are GTSNPN and SVGIG (reference sequence). The DNA for the CDR3 is TGTGCCTGGAGTGAGGGACAGCTCAGGAACGAGCAGTACTTC. It yields the protein CAWSEGQLRNEQYF.

This clone showed up just a few times. The rearrangement uses TRBV7-2 and TRBJ2-3, with TRBD2 matching over 12 bases. V trimming: 6 bases; J trimming: 4 bases; junction bases outside the gene matches: 17. The CDR3 has 19 residues. CDR1 is SGHTA and CDR2 is FQGNSA in the germline V gene. The CDR3: CASRPLAGGPLSLADTQYF. The CDR3 DNA follows: TGTGCCAGCAGACCCCTAGCGGGAGGGCCTTTAAGTCTCGCAGATACGCAGTATTTT.

This chain uses TRBV19 with TRBJ2-6; D is perhaps TRBD1 (5 bases). The V and J ends lost 4 bases and 0 bases respectively, with 10 bases between them. This CDR3 has 16 amino acids. Per germline, CDR1 LNHDA and CDR2 SQIVND (reference sequence). The CDR3 sequence is CASSTPRGSGANVLTF. The CDR3, as DNA: TGTGCCAGTAGTACTCCAAGGGGCTCTGGGGCCAACGTCCTGACTTTC.

In this sample, this clone turned up a few times. The chain employs TRBV7-2 and TRBJ2-7, with D tentatively TRBD2 (6 bases). Germline CDR1 reads SGHTA; CDR2 reads FQGNSA. V shed 5 bases and J shed 5 bases, with 13 bases lying between them. The length of the CDR3 is 13 residues. CDR3 DNA: TGTGCCAGCAGCCTAGTGGGACTCGACGAGCAGTACTTC. Protein product: CASSLVGLDEQYF.

This clone was seen only a few times. The chain uses TRBV18 and TRBJ1-5; D not resolved. Germline-derived CDR1 and CDR2 are KGHSH and LQKENI. CDR3 length: 14 residues. V lost 3 bases and J 5 bases, leaving 11 bases between the germline ends. This CDR3 is CASSPLLGDQPQHF. The CDR3 bases are TGTGCCAGCTCACCCCTACTCGGGGATCAGCCCCAGCATTTT.

This clone turned up a few times. The chain uses TRBV30 and TRBJ2-2; D may be TRBD1 (6 bases). The CDR3 runs 15 residues. Germline CDR1 GTSNPN, CDR2 SVGIG (reference sequence). V was shortened by 2 bases and J by 2 bases, with 12 bases between the two germline ends. The CDR3 DNA reads TGTGCCTGGAGTTTAGGGGGACCTAACACCGGGGAGCTGTTTTTT. This encodes CAWSLGGPNTGELFF. Full variable domain (remainder filled in from reference TRBV30 and TRBJ2-2): SQTIHQWPATLVQPVGSPLSLECTVEGTSNPNLYWYRQAAGRGLQLLFYSVGIGQISSEVPQNLSASRPQDRQFILSSKKLLLSDSGFYLCAWSLGGPNTGELFFGEGSRLTVL.

The J gene is TRBJ1-5, the V gene TRBV19; TRBD1 matches 10 bases. This CDR3 is built from 16 residues. With V trimmed by 7 bases and J by 2 bases, 8 bases remained unmatched. The germline CDR1 and CDR2 sequences are LNHDA and SQIVND (reference sequence). The CDR3: CASTTRQGAGNQPQHF. Here the CDR3 DNA reads TGTGCCAGTACCACCAGACAGGGGGCTGGCAATCAGCCCCAGCATTTT.

This clone was found a few times. This chain connects TRBV7-3 to TRBJ2-7; D perhaps matches TRBD2 (6 bases). Trimming shortened V by 2 bases and J by 0 bases, and 11 bases separated the two germline ends. Germline CDR1 reads SGHTA; CDR2 reads FQGTGA. The CDR3 sequence is 15 residues long. The DNA of the CDR3 is TGTGCCAGCAGCTTAGTAGCGGCGAGCTCCTACGAGCAGTACTTC. The encoded protein is CASSLVAASSYEQYF.